These 5 T cell receptor beta chains share one sample of origin, sequenced in a study of T-cell reconstitution after alpha-beta-depleted transplantation in children. It was with unique molecular identifiers that the TCRbeta library was prepared. MiXCR, run by TCRdb on the PCR reads, gives a single entry per CDR3 protein. The sample carries 700,000 to 850,000 distinct CDR3 sequences, roughly 15% recorded once. Sequencing was performed on PBMCs, mostly from graft donor cells, taken 360 days after TCRalphabeta/CD19-depleted stem cell transplant. These receptors were collected from a male patient aged 10 to 17 who had a stem cell transplant for acute lymphoblastic leukemia, so the T cells may come from the graft donor.

This clonotype has a handful of counts. The V call is TRBV20-1, the J call TRBJ2-1, with TRBD2 identical over 9 bases. There are 15 residues in the CDR3. CDR1 DFQATT and CDR2 SNEGSKA come from the germline V gene (reference sequence). The trim removed 5 bases at V and 4 bases at J, leaving 9 bases unmatched. The CDR3 sequence is CSAPRTSVRYNEQFF. CDR3 DNA: TGCAGTGCTCCCCGGACTAGCGTGAGGTACAATGAGCAGTTCTTC.

The chain employs TRBV20-1 and TRBJ2-7, with D hard to call. The germline V and J ends were trimmed by 2 bases and 6 bases, with 8 bases remaining between them. Per germline, CDR1 DFQATT and CDR2 SNEGSKA (reference sequence). The CDR3 runs to 11 residues. The CDR3 DNA reads as TGCAGTGCTAGACCCGTTTCCGAGCAGTACTTC. Its protein product is CSARPVSEQYF.

CDR3 amino acids: CASSSGALSGEQFF. As DNA, the CDR3 is TGTGCCAGCAGTTCCGGGGCTCTTTCAGGCGAGCAGTTCTTC. The genes are TRBV28 and TRBJ2-1; D may be TRBD1 or TRBD2 (5 bases each). The CDR3 covers 14 residues. V was clipped by 4 bases and J by 10 bases, with 17 bases between them. CDR1 is MDHEN, CDR2 SYDVKM, per germline.

This clonotype appeared a few times. This chain uses TRBV5-1 with TRBJ2-7; D is unresolved. CDR3 length: 14 amino acids. The V gene's germline CDR1 is SGHRS and CDR2 YFSETQ. Trimming stripped 5 bases from V and 2 bases from J, with 14 bases between. CDR3 bases: TGCGCCAGCAGACTCGACCGGGCCGCCTACGAGCAGTACTTC. This translates into CASRLDRAAYEQYF.

There are many counts of this clonotype. This sequence joins TRBV10-3 and TRBJ2-7; 8 bases are a match to TRBD2. CDR1 and CDR2 (germline): ENHRY, SYGVKD. The J segment lost 2 bases and the V segment lost 11 bases, leaving 8 bases of the junction unmatched. The CDR3 is 13 residues long. The CDR3 coding sequence is TGTGCCGCTAGACTAGCGCTCACCTACGAGCAGTACTTC. Protein sequence: CAARLALTYEQYF.